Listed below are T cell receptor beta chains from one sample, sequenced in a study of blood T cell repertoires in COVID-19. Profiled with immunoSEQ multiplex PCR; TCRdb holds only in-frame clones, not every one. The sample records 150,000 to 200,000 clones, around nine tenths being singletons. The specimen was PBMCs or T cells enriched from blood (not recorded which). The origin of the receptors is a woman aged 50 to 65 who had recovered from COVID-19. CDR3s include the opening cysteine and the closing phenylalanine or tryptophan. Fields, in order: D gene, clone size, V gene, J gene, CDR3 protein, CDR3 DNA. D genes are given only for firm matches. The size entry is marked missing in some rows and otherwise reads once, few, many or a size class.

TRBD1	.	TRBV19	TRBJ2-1	CASSIRQGSDEQFF	TGTGCCAGTAGTATCCGACAGGGATCGGATGAGCAGTTCTTC
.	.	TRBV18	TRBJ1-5	CASSPSIRGLGRGSNQPQHF	TGTGCCAGCTCACCAAGTATTAGGGGGTTGGGGCGCGGAAGCAATCAGCCCCAGCATTTT
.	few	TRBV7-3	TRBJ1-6	CASSSRTLHF	TGTGCCAGCAGCTCCAGAACCCTCCACTTT
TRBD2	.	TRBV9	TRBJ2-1	CASSVVSGGASNEQFF	TGTGCCAGCAGCGTAGTGAGCGGGGGGGCCTCTAATGAGCAGTTCTTC
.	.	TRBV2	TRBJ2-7	CASSEQAHEQYF	TGTGCCAGCAGTGAACAGGCCCACGAGCAGTACTTC
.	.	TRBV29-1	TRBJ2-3	CSDRPGDTQYF	TGCAGCGACCGCCCAGGGGATACGCAGTATTTT
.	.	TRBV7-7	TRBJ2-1	CASSSSSGQGEQFF	TGTGCTAGCAGCTCATCTTCCGGGCAGGGAGAGCAGTTCTTC
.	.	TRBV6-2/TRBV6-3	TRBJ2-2	CASSYQGGSGELFF	TGTGCCAGCAGTTACCAGGGTGGATCCGGGGAGCTGTTTTTT
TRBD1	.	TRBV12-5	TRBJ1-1	CASGLARQGGPEAFF	TGTGCTAGTGGTTTGGCCCGACAGGGAGGCCCTGAAGCTTTCTTT
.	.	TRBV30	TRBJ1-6	CAWSVNLNSPLHF	TGTGCCTGGAGTGTAAACCTAAATTCACCCCTCCACTTT
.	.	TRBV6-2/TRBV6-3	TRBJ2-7	CASSYSTPHEQYF	TGTGCCAGCAGTTACTCGACACCCCACGAGCAGTACTTC
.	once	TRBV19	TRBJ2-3	CASTLSDTDTQYF	TGTGCCAGTACCCTTAGCGACACAGATACGCAGTATTTT
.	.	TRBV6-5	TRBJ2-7	CASSYTRISGEQYF	TGTGCCAGCAGTTACACCCGGATTTCGGGCGAGCAGTACTTC
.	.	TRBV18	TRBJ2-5	CASSPVSGETQYF	TGTGCCAGCTCACCTGTCAGCGGAGAGACCCAGTACTTC
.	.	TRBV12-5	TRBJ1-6	CASVFQGGFPNSPLHF	TGTGCTAGTGTCTTTCAGGGAGGTTTCCCCAATTCACCCCTCCACTTT
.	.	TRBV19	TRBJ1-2	CASSIPFNYGYTF	TGTGCCAGTAGTATTCCTTTTAACTATGGCTACACCTTC
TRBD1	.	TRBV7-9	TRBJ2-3	CASSLDGRGRDTQYF	TGTGCCAGCAGCTTAGACGGCAGGGGGCGAGATACGCAGTATTTT
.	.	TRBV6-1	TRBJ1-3	CASESGGNTIYF	TGTGCCAGCGAGTCGGGTGGAAACACCATATATTTT
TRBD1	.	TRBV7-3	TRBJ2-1	CASSFQGGDEQFF	TGTGCCAGCAGCTTTCAAGGGGGCGATGAGCAGTTCTTC
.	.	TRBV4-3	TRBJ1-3	CASSQEMGRGNTIYF	TGCGCCAGCAGCCAAGAAATGGGCAGGGGAAACACCATATATTTT
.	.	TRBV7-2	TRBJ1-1	CASSLGGRVTTEAFF	TGTGCCAGCAGCTTAGGGGGCAGGGTAACCACTGAAGCTTTCTTT
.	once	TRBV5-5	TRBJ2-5	CASSLTDLETQYF	TGTGCCAGCAGCTTGACTGACTTAGAGACCCAGTACTTC
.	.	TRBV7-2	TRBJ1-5	CASSLRAGAVLYQPQHF	TGTGCCAGCAGCTTAAGGGCAGGGGCTGTTTTGTATCAGCCCCAGCATTTT
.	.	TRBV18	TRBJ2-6	CASSPFLLRSGANVLTF	TGTGCCAGCTCACCATTCCTCCTTCGCTCTGGGGCCAACGTCCTGACTTTC
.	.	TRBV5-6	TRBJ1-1	CASSLSGGNTEAFF	TGTGCCAGCAGCCTATCGGGGGGGAACACTGAAGCTTTCTTT
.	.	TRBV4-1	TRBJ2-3	CASSLQRPLRGYTDTQYF	TGCGCCAGCAGCCTTCAAAGACCCCTTAGGGGGTACACAGATACGCAGTATTTT
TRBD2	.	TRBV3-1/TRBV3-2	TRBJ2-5	CASSQRGGKETQYF	TGTGCCAGCAGCCAGCGGGGGGGGAAAGAGACCCAGTACTTC
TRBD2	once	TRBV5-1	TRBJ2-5	CASSFGGGGQETQYF	TGCGCCAGCAGCTTCGGCGGGGGAGGCCAAGAGACCCAGTACTTC
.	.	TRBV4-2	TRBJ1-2	CASSQEGRGGKGYTF	TGTGCCAGCAGCCAAGAAGGGCGGGGCGGAAAGGGCTACACCTTC
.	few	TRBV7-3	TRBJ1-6	CASSFGQINSPLHF	TGTGCCAGCAGCTTCGGACAGATCAATTCACCCCTCCACTTT
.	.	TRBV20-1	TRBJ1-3	CSAILGNTIYF	TGCAGTGCTATTCTTGGAAACACCATATATTTT
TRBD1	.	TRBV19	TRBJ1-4	CASSARQGMEEKLFF	TGTGCCAGTAGTGCCCGACAGGGGATGGAGGAAAAACTGTTTTTT
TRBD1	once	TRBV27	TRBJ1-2	CASRGSGTGNGYTF	TGTGCCAGCAGGGGCTCCGGGACAGGGAATGGCTACACCTTC
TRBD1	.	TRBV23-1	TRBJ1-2	CASSQSPDRGYGYTF	TGCGCCAGCAGTCAATCCCCGGACAGGGGCTATGGCTACACCTTC
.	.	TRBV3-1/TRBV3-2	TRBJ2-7	CASSQPWGQQYF	TGTGCCAGCAGCCAACCTTGGGGGCAGCAGTACTTC
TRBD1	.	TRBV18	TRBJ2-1	CASSPGQGMGEQFF	TGTGCCAGCTCACCGGGACAGGGAATGGGTGAGCAGTTCTTC
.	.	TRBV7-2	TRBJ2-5	CASSLAYRETQYF	TGTGCCAGCAGCTTAGCCTACCGGGAGACCCAGTACTTC
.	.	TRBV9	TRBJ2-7	CASSALQGFGEQYF	TGTGCCAGCAGCGCACTACAGGGTTTTGGGGAGCAGTACTTC
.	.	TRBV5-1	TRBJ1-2	CASSKESGVLSYGYTF	TGCGCCAGCAGCAAGGAATCAGGGGTACTATCCTATGGCTACACCTTC
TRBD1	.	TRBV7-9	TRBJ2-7	CASSLTGTGTYEQYF	TGTGCCAGCAGCTTAACCGGGACAGGCACCTACGAGCAGTACTTC
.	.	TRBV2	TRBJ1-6	CAGSLAGANSPLHF	TGTGCCGGTTCTCTTGCGGGTGCGAATTCACCCCTCCACTTT
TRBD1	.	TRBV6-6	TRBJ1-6	CASSPGTGSSPLHF	TGTGCCAGCAGTCCCGGGACAGGGAGTTCACCCCTCCACTTT
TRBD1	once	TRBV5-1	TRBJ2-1	CASSQDRGYNNEQFF	TGCGCCAGCAGCCAAGACAGGGGATACAACAATGAGCAGTTCTTC
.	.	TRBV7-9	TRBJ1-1	CASSLGIEIEAFF	TGTGCCAGCAGCTTAGGTATAGAGATTGAAGCTTTCTTT
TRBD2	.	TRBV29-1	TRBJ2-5	CSVEGRLDGGGAFLETQYF	TGCAGCGTTGAAGGAAGATTGGATGGCGGGGGGGCGTTTTTGGAGACCCAGTACTTC